The clone carrying this T cell receptor (beta chain) has more than one count but fewer than ten. Its specificity is not known. These data are taken from a study of blood T cells in healthy people across ages. The overall study: Through template switching, about one barcoded beta molecule was captured per two T cells, as measured in model experiments. Findings and caveats of the study: More naive CD4+ cells and higher diversity marked long-lived donors relative to aged donors.

With a J-beta primer mix and a sample-barcoded 5' primer, a second PCR ran about 7 to 11 cycles. TCRdb re-called the 5' RACE reads through MiXCR, storing one row per CDR3 protein. The sample lists 780,000 or so distinct CDR3 sequences, around half occurring once. V was trimmed by 3 bases and J by 7 bases, leaving 7 bases between them. The CDR3 totals 11 residues. Germline V gene lookup returns CDR1 MNHEY and CDR2 SMNVEV (reference sequence). What was sequenced was blood. The chain carries TRBV27 and TRBJ2-7, with no clear D. This sequence was found in a man older than 75 in good health. The DNA for the CDR3 is TGTGCCAGCAGTTTTATCGGGGAGCAGTACTTC. Its protein is CASSFIGEQYF.